Each of the 27 T cell receptor beta chains below was sequenced from the same sample in a study of Graves' ophthalmopathy and Graves' hyperthyroidism. TCR beta CDR3 regions were amplified from RNA transcripts. An initial RT-PCR round employing HTBI primers preceded a second-round multiplex PCR. TCRdb independently ran MiXCR on the multiplex PCR reads; one entry per CDR3 protein. This sample has about 400,000 distinct CDR3 sequences, with about 16% found just once. The specimen sequenced was peripheral blood. All receptors derive from a woman younger than 30 with Graves' ophthalmopathy.

The V and J genes are TRBV12-3 or TRBV12-4 and TRBJ2-7, with D possibly TRBD2 on 6 matching bases. The CDR3 contains 13 residues. V was shortened by 7 bases and J by 4 bases, with 14 bases between the two germline ends. Here the CDR3 DNA reads TGTGCCAGCACCTCCCGGGGGATGTACGAGCAGTACTTC. Translating it yields CASTSRGMYEQYF.

This clonotype came up many times. The chain carries TRBV20-1 and TRBJ2-7; 14 bases match TRBD2. The CDR3 totals 17 residues. Per germline, CDR1 DFQATT and CDR2 SNEGSKA (reference sequence). V dropped 0 bases and J dropped 2; count of bases not matched to a gene: 6. This CDR3 is CSARDATSGRAPYEQYF. CDR3 DNA: TGCAGTGCTAGAGATGCGACTAGCGGGAGGGCCCCCTACGAGCAGTACTTC.

The sample holds many counts of this clonotype. This chain joins TRBV28 and TRBJ2-7; D call uncertain. Trimming stripped 7 bases from V and 6 bases from J, with 16 bases between. The CDR3 is 13 amino acids. Looked up from germline, CDR1 is MDHEN and CDR2 is SYDVKM. CDR3 bases: TGTGCCAGCACCCCTATCCCCGGAGTCGAGCAGTACTTC. Protein sequence: CASTPIPGVEQYF.

The chain joins TRBV14 to TRBJ1-1; no firm D call. Per germline, CDR1 SGHDN and CDR2 FVKESK. The V gene lost 3 bases and the J gene lost 9 bases, with 14 bases spanning the gap. The CDR3 totals 13 residues. Written as DNA, the CDR3 is TGTGCCAGCAGCCACTCCGGGCCTCAGCAAGCTTTCTTT. It encodes CASSHSGPQQAFF.

V is TRBV7-8 and J is TRBJ2-7; the D gene is possibly TRBD2 (5 bases). Trimming took off 3 bases at V and 5 bases at J, with 17 bases between the two ends. The CDR3 sequence is 15 residues long. Germline CDR1 is SGHVS and CDR2 is FQNEAQ. CDR3 sequence (DNA): TGTGCCAGCAGCTTCAGAGGGTCGTTTGCGGACGAGCAGTACTTC. This sequence encodes CASSFRGSFADEQYF.

This clonotype has ten or more counts. Here the CDR3 reads CASKYQTPVAGYEQYF. The CDR3 DNA reads as TGTGCCAGCAAATACCAAACCCCGGTCGCTGGCTACGAGCAGTACTTC. The chain is built from TRBV28 and TRBJ2-7; D remains unclear. V was pared by 7 bases and J by 3 bases, with 22 bases between. The CDR3 is 16 amino acids. The germline gives CDR1 MDHEN, CDR2 SYDVKM. The complete variable domain, with remaining parts taken from reference TRBV28 and TRBJ2-7, reads DVKVTQSSRYLVKRTGEKVFLECVQDMDHENMFWYRQDPGLGLRLIYFSYDVKMKEKGDIPEGYSVSREKKERFSLILESASTNQTSMYLCASKYQTPVAGYEQYFGPGTRLTVT.

This clonotype was counted at least ten times. This chain joins TRBV6-5 and TRBJ1-2; 8 nucleotides match TRBD1. V shed 7 bases and J 8 bases; nucleotides not matched to a gene: 15. The CDR3 is 15 residues long. Germline V CDR1 and CDR2: MNHEY, SVGAGI. The CDR3 sequence: CASIPPGQEARGYTF. CDR3 DNA sequence: TGTGCCAGCATTCCTCCGGGACAGGAGGCCAGGGGCTACACCTTC.

This clonotype was counted at least ten times. The V gene is TRBV30, the J gene TRBJ1-1, with unresolved D. The V end lost 4 bases, the J end lost 0 bases, and 12 bases lay between the germline ends. Germline CDR1 and CDR2: GTSNPN and SVGIG (reference sequence). CDR3 length: 14 amino acids. In nucleotides, the CDR3 is TGTGCCTGGAAAGAACCTCGGTTGAACACTGAAGCTTTCTTT. Translation gives CAWKEPRLNTEAFF.

This clonotype was seen at least ten times. This rearrangement joins TRBV11-2 to TRBJ1-1; possible D gene TRBD1, 6 bases. The CDR3 extends over 15 amino acids. Trimming removed 3 bases at V and 0 bases at J, with 11 bases between. Germline V lookup: CDR1 SGHAT, CDR2 FQNNGV. The CDR3 loop is CASSFGGRMNTEAFF. The CDR3 DNA reads as TGTGCCAGCAGCTTTGGGGGCAGGATGAACACTGAAGCTTTCTTT. Using reference TRBV11-2 and TRBJ1-1 for the parts outside the CDR3, the full variable domain is EAGVAQSPRYKIIEKRQSVAFWCNPISGHATLYWYQQILGQGPKLLIQFQNNGVVDDSQLPKDRFSAERLKGVDSTLKIQPAKLEDSAVYLCASSFGGRMNTEAFFGQGTRLTVV.

The sample holds many counts of this clonotype. V is TRBV6-2 or TRBV6-3 and J is TRBJ1-5, with a weak D call TRBD1 (5 bases). The CDR3 contains 16 residues. CDR1 is MNHEY, CDR2 SVGEGT, per germline. The CDR3, as DNA: TGTGCTACCAGCAGAGGTAGGCAGGGAGGGAATCAGCCCCAGCATTTT. Amino acid sequence: CATSRGRQGGNQPQHF.

This clonotype was recorded once. The chain combines TRBV27 with TRBJ2-6; D is uncertain. Germline CDR1 reads MNHEY; CDR2 reads SMNVEV (reference sequence). V was pared by 6 bases and J by 0 bases, with 9 bases between. The CDR3 sequence is 15 residues long. This CDR3 is CASSPLLSGANVLTF. The CDR3 nucleotides are TGTGCCAGCAGCCCCCTCCTCTCTGGGGCCAACGTCCTGACTTTC. The full variable domain, in which reference TRBV27 and TRBJ2-6 provide the parts outside the CDR3, is EAQVTQNPRYLITVTGKKLTVTCSQNMNHEYMSWYRQDPGLGLRQIYYSMNVEVTDKGDVPEGYKVSRKEKRNFPLILESPSPNQTSLYFCASSPLLSGANVLTFGAGSRLTVL.

Ten or more counts support this clonotype. V is TRBV28 and J is TRBJ2-4; TRBD2 might be the D (6 bases). The CDR3 is 12 amino acids. CDR1 is MDHEN and CDR2 is SYDVKM in the germline V gene. Trimming took 7 bases from V and 8 from J, leaving 12 bases between them. The CDR3 loop is CASMRGMDIQYF. The CDR3 DNA is TGTGCCAGCATGCGGGGCATGGACATTCAGTACTTC.

Ten or more counts support this clonotype. This chain connects TRBV6-2 or TRBV6-3 to TRBJ2-5; no definite D call. Trimming removed 0 bases from V and 2 bases from J, with 16 bases in between. From germline, CDR1 is MNHEY and CDR2 SVGEGT. The CDR3 is made up of 17 amino acids. CDR3 DNA sequence: TGTGCCAGCAGTTACTCTCCCGAAACGAACGCTCAAGAGACCCAGTACTTC. It translates to CASSYSPETNAQETQYF.

This clonotype was observed many times. V gene TRBV28 combines with J gene TRBJ1-2; the D gene is possibly TRBD1 (5 bases). The length of the CDR3 is 14 residues. Per the germline V gene, CDR1 is MDHEN and CDR2 is SYDVKM. The ends were cut back, 1 base at V and 4 bases at J, with 10 bases in the middle. The CDR3 DNA follows: TGTGCCAGCAGTTTATCTGGGGGGTTCTATGGCTACACCTTC. It codes for CASSLSGGFYGYTF.

This clonotype was observed many times. CDR3 protein: CASSSPGTANSGANVLTF. Written as DNA, the CDR3 is TGTGCCAGCAGCTCCCCCGGGACAGCAAACTCTGGGGCCAACGTCCTGACTTTC. The chain employs TRBV11-1 and TRBJ2-6, with 7 bases aligning to TRBD1. CDR3 length: 18 residues. The germline V gene encodes CDR1 SGHAT and CDR2 FQDESV (reference sequence). The trim removed 4 bases at V and 0 bases at J, leaving 9 bases unmatched. Variable domain in full (rest from reference TRBV11-1 and TRBJ2-6): EAEVAQSPRYKITEKSQAVAFWCDPISGHATLYWYRQILGQGPELLVQFQDESVVDDSQLPKDRFSAERLKGVDSTLKIQPAELGDSAMYLCASSSPGTANSGANVLTFGAGSRLTVL.

This clonotype was observed many times. The chain uses TRBV6-2 or TRBV6-3 and TRBJ1-1; the D gene is possibly TRBD1 (5 bases). Germline values: CDR1 MNHEY, CDR2 SVGEGT. Between the trimmed V and J ends, which lost 4 bases and 4 bases, there was a span of 19 bases. The CDR3 covers 16 residues. The CDR3 DNA reads TGTGCCAGCAGTTTTCGACCGGGACTTAGGGGCACTGAAGCTTTCTTT. It codes for CASSFRPGLRGTEAFF.

In this sample, this clonotype turned up many times. Its ends do not fully match the called genes, so a read error is possible. The chain recombines TRBV5-1 with TRBJ2-5; no clear D. The CDR3 length is 14 residues. Germline V lookup: CDR1 SGHRS, CDR2 YFSETQ. CDR3 DNA sequence: TGTGCCAGCAGTTTAGTGGCAGACCAAGAGACCCAGTACTTC. It yields the protein CASSLVADQETQYF.

This clonotype was observed at least ten times. J is TRBJ1-1 and V is TRBV4-1; D might be TRBD1 (6 bases). This CDR3 is 19 amino acids long. CDR1 MGHRA and CDR2 YSYEKL come from the germline V gene. Trimming took 0 bases from V and 5 from J, leaving 25 bases between them. The CDR3 spells CASSQDGGGLGLIGTEAFF. CDR3 DNA sequence: TGCGCCAGCAGCCAAGATGGGGGGGGGCTAGGCCTGATAGGGACTGAAGCTTTCTTT.

This clonotype showed up many times. The chain recombines TRBV29-1 with TRBJ1-1; D is perhaps TRBD1 (6 bases). V dropped 7 bases and J dropped 1 base, with 10 bases sitting between them. The germline CDR1 and CDR2 sequences are SQVTM and ANQGSEA. This CDR3 has 12 amino acids. CDR3 sequence reads: CSGGGGNTEAFF. The CDR3 DNA reads as TGCAGCGGAGGGGGTGGGAACACTGAAGCTTTCTTT.

There are many counts of this clonotype. This chain connects TRBV7-9 to TRBJ1-1, with D unclear. The V end was cut by 7 bases, the J end by 1 base, with 13 bases between. The CDR3 sequence is 14 residues long. CDR1 is SEHNR and CDR2 is FQNEAQ in the germline V gene (reference sequence). The CDR3, as DNA: TGTGCCAGCATGGACTGGAAGTGGAACACTGAAGCTTTCTTT. This gives the protein CASMDWKWNTEAFF.

This clonotype was counted ten times or more. V is TRBV25-1 and J is TRBJ1-1; D unresolved. V was cut by 8 bases and J by 1 base, with 11 bases left in between. Per germline, CDR1 MGHDK and CDR2 SYGVNS. The CDR3 loop spans 13 amino acids. The CDR3 nucleotides are TGTGCCAGCTCCCGTTTAGCGAACACTGAAGCTTTCTTT. This translates into CASSRLANTEAFF.

This clonotype was picked up many times. V usage is TRBV9 and J usage is TRBJ2-7; possibly TRBD2 for D (6 bases). Trimming removed 0 bases at V and 0 bases at J, with 10 bases between. Germline V gene lookup returns CDR1 SGDLS and CDR2 YYNGEE. This CDR3 is 15 amino acids long. CDR3 loop: CASSVGGGGSYEQYF. In nucleotides, the CDR3 is TGTGCCAGCAGCGTAGGGGGAGGAGGCTCCTACGAGCAGTACTTC.

This clonotype was seen at least ten times. The V and J genes are TRBV5-1 and TRBJ2-5, with unresolved D. Trimming took off 2 bases at V and 5 bases at J, with 16 bases between the two ends. The CDR3 runs 15 residues. Germline V lookup: CDR1 SGHRS, CDR2 YFSETQ. CDR3: CASSFGRARGETQYF. CDR3 in DNA: TGCGCCAGCAGCTTCGGACGGGCCCGTGGGGAGACCCAGTACTTC.

This clonotype was seen repeatedly, ten times or more. The chain has TRBV2 and TRBJ2-7; 9 bases map to TRBD2. CDR3 length equals 15 residues. J lost 7 bases, V lost 5 bases, and 12 bases had no gene match. Germline V gene data show CDR1 as SNHLY and CDR2 as FYNNEI. The DNA for the CDR3 is TGTGCCAGCAGTCCCTTTGCGGGAGGGACACGGGAGCAGTACTTC. Its translation: CASSPFAGGTREQYF.

The chain joins TRBV29-1 to TRBJ2-7; D is unclear. The CDR3 has 11 amino acids. CDR1 is SQVTM, CDR2 ANQGSEA, per germline. The germline V and J ends were trimmed by 4 bases and 6 bases, with 10 bases remaining between them. This chain's CDR3 is CSVAPMGEQYF. The CDR3 nucleotides are TGCAGCGTTGCCCCTATGGGCGAGCAGTACTTC.

At least ten counts were recorded for this clonotype. This rearrangement joins TRBV12-3 or TRBV12-4 to TRBJ1-3, with TRBD1 matching over 10 bases. The CDR3 extends over 16 amino acids. The junction had 9 bases not matched to a gene; V was cut back by 6 bases and J by 4 bases. CDR3 nucleotides: TGTGCCAGCAGCCGCCGGGACAGGGGTTCCGGAAACACCATATATTTT. It specifies CASSRRDRGSGNTIYF.

This clonotype was observed at least ten times. V gene TRBV12-3 or TRBV12-4 combines with J gene TRBJ1-5, with D perhaps matching TRBD1 (6 bases). CDR3 size: 15 residues. Trimming stripped 6 bases from V and 0 bases from J, with 12 bases between. The CDR3 is CASRPGALSNQPQHF. As DNA, the CDR3 is TGTGCCAGCAGGCCGGGGGCGCTTAGCAATCAGCCCCAGCATTTT.